This record covers a single T cell receptor (beta chain). Its target is unknown. At one boundary the junction diverges from the germline segment, which might be a read error. This entry comes from a study of identical twins. Overall study findings and caveats: Weaker excess twin sharing was seen among beta out-of-frame sequences. Twin-shared out-of-frame alpha sequences showed excess low generation probability. One should note that invariant MAIT and iNKT cells could partly confound zero-insertion analyses. Whereas memory repertoires showed no such difference, abundant cord blood beta clonotypes carried fewer insertions.

TCRdb called the 5' RACE reads again in MiXCR, with one record for every CDR3 protein. The table has about 920,000 distinct CDR3 sequences, approximately 13% seen once. This sample was also put to use in a study of yellow fever vaccine responses in identical twins.

The sequenced sample was PBMCs. The source is a woman younger than 30 in good health.

CDR3 DNA sequence: TGCTGTGCTAGCAGGACTACAGGGAAGATGACAGATACGCAGTATTTT. Encoded protein: CCASRTTGKMTDTQYF. The chain couples TRBV20-1 to TRBJ2-3; D might be TRBD1 or TRBD2, each matching 6 bases. Germline values: CDR1 DFQATT, CDR2 SNEGSKA (reference sequence). This CDR3 is 16 amino acids long.